These 26 T cell receptor beta chains share one sample of origin, sequenced in a study of T cell responses to AZD1222 COVID-19 vaccine. Data came from immunoSEQ multiplex PCR; TCRdb stores just in-frame clones and leaves some out. The profile shows about 140,000 clones, almost 90% of them singletons. The source material was peripheral blood, sampled on day 0 of AZD1222 vaccination. The source of these receptors is an adult in good health.

This clone occurred once. The V gene is TRBV11-3, the J gene TRBJ2-1; 11 bases match TRBD2. This CDR3 region has 17 residues. Germline V lookup: CDR1 SGHNT, CDR2 YENEEA. J was trimmed by 3 bases and V by 2 bases; bases with no gene match: 6. Here the CDR3 DNA reads TGTGCCAGCAGCTTAATGACTAGCGGGAACCTCTACAATGAGCAGTTCTTC. It encodes CASSLMTSGNLYNEQFF. The variable domain in full, with the rest retrieved from reference TRBV11-3 and TRBJ2-1, is EAGVVQSPRYKIIEKKQPVAFWCNPISGHNTLYWYLQNLGQGPELLIRYENEEAVDDSQLPKDRFSAERLKGVDSTLKIQPAELGDSAVYLCASSLMTSGNLYNEQFFGPGTRLTVL.

The rearrangement joins TRBV7-6 to TRBJ2-7; D unresolved. This CDR3 has 14 amino acids. Germline CDR1 and CDR2: SGHVS and FNYEAQ. Trimming removed 5 bases at V and 2 bases at J, with 13 bases between. This chain's CDR3 is CASSPDRVAYEQYF. The CDR3 DNA reads TGTGCCAGCAGCCCCGACCGGGTCGCCTACGAGCAGTACTTC.

J is TRBJ1-1 and V is TRBV4-2, with 8 bases matching TRBD1. The length of the CDR3 is 17 residues. The junction had 11 bases not matched to a gene; V was cut back by 0 bases and J by 5 bases. CDR1 is LGHNA, CDR2 YNFKEQ, per germline. CDR3: CASSQDGRGPSGTEAFF. Here the CDR3 DNA reads TGTGCCAGCAGCCAAGACGGCAGGGGGCCATCGGGGACTGAAGCTTTCTTT.

The chain joins TRBV19 to TRBJ2-4; D is unclear. Germline assignment: CDR1 LNHDA and CDR2 SQIVND (reference sequence). V shed 1 base and J shed 0 bases, with 10 bases lying between them. The length of the CDR3 is 16 residues. The CDR3 is CASSIAVGIAKNIQYF. DNA for the CDR3: TGTGCCAGTAGTATAGCGGTGGGAATAGCCAAAAACATTCAGTACTTC.

The rearrangement joins TRBV7-2 to TRBJ2-7; a weak D match, TRBD2 (6 bases). The CDR3 covers 15 residues. V was shortened by 1 base and J by 1 base, with 11 bases between the two germline ends. Germline loops: CDR1 SGHTA, CDR2 FQGNSA. CDR3 sequence reads: CASSLDGGASYEQYF. DNA of the CDR3: TGTGCCAGCAGCTTAGATGGCGGGGCGTCCTACGAGCAGTACTTC.

The chain's CDR3 is CSVEMRGPRIHYTF. The CDR3 DNA reads TGCAGCGTTGAAATGAGGGGGCCCCGCATCCACTACACCTTC. The chain combines TRBV29-1 with TRBJ1-2; 7 bases align to TRBD1. This CDR3 comprises 14 residues. Unmatched junction bases numbered 13, after V lost 2 bases and J lost 10 bases. The V gene's germline CDR1 is SQVTM and CDR2 ANQGSEA. Using reference TRBV29-1 and TRBJ1-2 for the parts outside the CDR3, the full variable domain is SAVISQKPSRDICQRGTSLTIQCQVDSQVTMMFWYRQQPGQSLTLIATANQGSEATYESGFVIDKFPISRPNLTFSTLTVSNMSPEDSSIYLCSVEMRGPRIHYTFGSGTRLTVV.

This clone was seen only a few times. V gene TRBV3-1 (or the pseudogene TRBV3-2) combines with J gene TRBJ2-2; TRBD2 matches 7 bases. Trimming cost V 1 base and J 1 base; bases outside gene matches: 3. There are 16 residues in the CDR3. CDR1 LGHDT and CDR2 YNNKEL come from the germline V gene (reference sequence). CDR3 DNA sequence: TGTGCCAGCAGCCAAGGCGCTAGCGGGAACACCGGGGAGCTGTTTTTT. Its protein product is CASSQGASGNTGELFF.

The chain joins TRBV19 to TRBJ2-1; 10 bases match TRBD2. Germline loops: CDR1 LNHDA, CDR2 SQIVND (reference sequence). The CDR3 covers 18 residues. The V segment lost 1 base and the J segment 9 bases; nucleotides outside the gene matches: 15. This chain's CDR3 is CASSIAPPSGSGLGEQFF. The CDR3 DNA reads as TGTGCCAGTAGTATAGCTCCCCCTAGCGGGAGTGGGTTGGGTGAGCAGTTCTTC.

This chain joins TRBV6-5 and TRBJ2-7; 10 nucleotides match TRBD1. With V trimmed by 5 bases and J by 7 bases, 11 bases remained unmatched. The CDR3 totals 15 residues. The germline CDR1 and CDR2 sequences are MNHEY and SVGAGI. In DNA form, the CDR3 reads TGTGCCAGCAGTCTCTCCGGGACAGGGGTGGAAGAGCAGTACTTC. It specifies CASSLSGTGVEEQYF.

Here the CDR3 reads CATSRGGRAFGATYYEQYF. CDR3 sequence (DNA): TGTGCCACCAGCAGAGGAGGGAGGGCTTTTGGGGCGACTTACTACGAGCAGTACTTC. The chain carries TRBV15 and TRBJ2-7, with 7 nucleotides matching TRBD2. The germline CDR1 and CDR2 sequences are LNHNV and YYDKDF (reference sequence). The CDR3 has 19 residues. The junction had 18 bases not matched to a gene; V was cut back by 1 base and J by 3 bases. The whole variable domain, remainder taken from reference TRBV15 and TRBJ2-7, is DAMVIQNPRYQVTQFGKPVTLSCSQTLNHNVMYWYQQKSSQAPKLLFHYYDKDFNNEADTPDNFQSRRPNTSFCFLDIRSPGLGDTAMYLCATSRGGRAFGATYYEQYFGPGTRLTVT.

V is TRBV9 and J is TRBJ2-1; TRBD2 agrees at 12 bases. J was trimmed by 8 bases and V by 3 bases; bases with no gene match: 6. The CDR3 is 15 residues long. Germline CDR1 is SGDLS and CDR2 is YYNGEE. Here the CDR3 DNA reads TGTGCCAGCAGCGCCTCTAGCGGGAGGGCCCATGAGCAGTTCTTC. It is translated as CASSASSGRAHEQFF.

The gene calls are TRBV3-1 (or the pseudogene TRBV3-2) and TRBJ2-6; D unresolved. The ends were cut back, 0 bases at V and 1 base at J, with 4 bases in the middle. This CDR3 contains 15 residues. Per the germline V gene, CDR1 is LGHDT and CDR2 is YNNKEL (reference sequence). The CDR3 coding sequence is TGTGCCAGCAGCCAAGATGTTTCTGGGGCCAACGTCCTGACTTTC. It specifies CASSQDVSGANVLTF.

The count of this clone is one. The rearrangement links TRBV4-3 to TRBJ2-2, with 9 bases lining up with TRBD2. The V segment lost 8 bases and the J segment 5 bases; nucleotides outside the gene matches: 12. Germline CDR1 is LGHNA and CDR2 is YSLEER. The CDR3 consists of 16 residues. The CDR3 coding sequence is TGCGCCAGCTCTCGGGAGGCGGGAGGGCCAACCGGGGAGCTGTTTTTT. The encoded protein is CASSREAGGPTGELFF.

J is TRBJ2-1 and V is TRBV11-2; 8 bases match TRBD1. The CDR3 runs to 17 residues. Germline CDR1 reads SGHAT; CDR2 reads FQNNGV. V dropped 5 bases and J dropped 5; count of bases not matched to a gene: 14. The CDR3 coding sequence is TGTGCCAGCAGCGTCCCAGGGAAGACAGGGGCACACAATGAGCAGTTCTTC. Its protein product is CASSVPGKTGAHNEQFF.

J is TRBJ1-1 and V is TRBV6-2 or TRBV6-3; possible D gene TRBD1, 6 bases. Germline V CDR1 and CDR2: MNHEY, SVGEGT. Trimming removed 0 bases at V and 4 bases at J, with 12 bases between. CDR3 length: 15 amino acids. The CDR3 reads CASSYSTGTGTEAFF. The CDR3 DNA reads TGTGCCAGCAGTTACTCGACAGGAACGGGCACTGAAGCTTTCTTT.

The chain uses TRBV6-2 or TRBV6-3 and TRBJ2-5; possible D gene TRBD1, 5 bases. CDR3 length: 14 amino acids. Looked up from germline, CDR1 is MNHEY and CDR2 is SVGEGT. Trimming left V 4 bases short and J 2 bases short, with 11 bases between. Here the CDR3 DNA reads TGTGCCAGCAGTTCAAGGGGCCGACAAGAGACCCAGTACTTC. Residues: CASSSRGRQETQYF.

The chain joins TRBV9 to TRBJ2-3; TRBD2 agrees at 7 bases. The CDR3 spans 16 residues. CDR1 is SGDLS, CDR2 YYNGEE, per germline. Trimming at V came to 3 bases and at J to 3 bases, leaving 10 bases not matched to a gene. The CDR3 nucleotides are TGTGCCAGCAGCGAAGAAGCGGGAACCATAACAGATACGCAGTATTTT. Its translation: CASSEEAGTITDTQYF.

The chain links TRBV7-2 to TRBJ2-1, with D perhaps assigned TRBD1 or TRBD2 (5 bases each). Trimming took off 1 base at V and 3 bases at J, with 10 bases between the two ends. Germline CDR1 SGHTA, CDR2 FQGNSA. CDR3 size: 15 residues. The CDR3: CASSLGGTLYNEQFF. The CDR3 nucleotides read TGTGCCAGCAGCTTAGGTGGGACCCTCTACAATGAGCAGTTCTTC.

The chain's CDR3 is CASSHLSNQPQHF. The CDR3, as DNA: TGCGCCAGCAGTCACCTTTCAAATCAGCCCCAGCATTTT. The chain uses TRBV4-1 and TRBJ1-5; D remains ambiguous. V gave up 6 bases and J gave up 4 bases, with 10 bases separating them. Germline CDR1 reads MGHRA; CDR2 reads YSYEKL. The CDR3 covers 13 residues.

The V and J genes are TRBV2 and TRBJ1-4; D remains unclear. In germline, CDR1 is SNHLY, CDR2 FYNNEI. V gave up 7 bases and J gave up 0 bases, with 24 bases separating them. This CDR3 contains 19 residues. The CDR3 region has the DNA TGTGCCAGCATCCTCCTTGGGGAGTCTAGTACGGCAACTAATGAAAAACTGTTTTTT. Translating gives CASILLGESSTATNEKLFF.

CDR3 coding DNA: TGTGCCAGCTCACCTCCCCTTAGGGGTGGGTCCTACGAGCAGTACTTC. Translated, it gives CASSPPLRGGSYEQYF. J is TRBJ2-5 and V is TRBV18; D is possibly TRBD1 (5 bases). Near its end, the DNA agrees better with TRBJ2-7, so the J call may be wrong. This CDR3 is 16 amino acids long. CDR1 and CDR2 from the germline V gene are KGHSH and LQKENI.

As regards this clone: The germline gene is not matched at one end of the junction; a read error may be the cause. The rearrangement joins TRBV4-1 to TRBJ1-5, with TRBD1 as a possible D gene (6 bases). Germline assignment: CDR1 MGHRA and CDR2 YSYEKL. This CDR3 has 15 amino acids. In nucleotides, the CDR3 is TGCGCCAGCAGCCAAGGTGGGGGCGTCAATCAGCTCCAGCATTTT. As protein: CASSQGGGVNQLQHF.

The J gene is TRBJ1-1, the V gene TRBV6-2 or TRBV6-3; D remains unclear. V was shortened by 6 bases and J by 7 bases, with 15 bases between the two germline ends. CDR1 MNHEY and CDR2 SVGEGT come from the germline V gene. CDR3 size: 13 residues. The CDR3 DNA is TGTGCCAGCAGCCCCTCGGTTTCTGATGAAGCTTTCTTT. It encodes CASSPSVSDEAFF.

This chain links TRBV7-3 with TRBJ2-1; no reliable D call. This CDR3 has 12 amino acids. CDR1 and CDR2 from the germline V gene are SGHTA and FQGTGA. Trimming removed 5 bases at V and 13 bases at J, with 15 bases between. CDR3 region: CASSLSSARQFF. The CDR3 region has the DNA TGTGCCAGCAGCCTATCATCGGCTCGCCAGTTCTTC.

This chain joins TRBV18 and TRBJ1-3; the D gene is possibly TRBD1 (5 bases). This CDR3 contains 15 residues. CDR1 and CDR2 from the germline V gene are KGHSH and LQKENI. The V end lost 0 bases, the J end lost 2 bases, and 8 bases lay between the germline ends. CDR3 coding DNA: TGTGCCAGCTCACCACCAGGACAAACTGGAAACACCATATATTTT. Residues: CASSPPGQTGNTIYF. Based on the CDR3 plus reference TRBV18 and TRBJ1-3, the full variable domain is NAGVMQNPRHLVRRRGQEARLRCSPMKGHSHVYWYRQLPEEGLKFMVYLQKENIIDESGMPKERFSAEFPKEGPSILRIQQVVRGDSAAYFCASSPPGQTGNTIYFGEGSWLTVV.

This chain links TRBV7-9 with TRBJ1-1; weak D call: TRBD1 (5 bases). The V gene's germline CDR1 is SEHNR and CDR2 FQNEAQ (reference sequence). This CDR3 comprises 14 residues. The ends were cut back, 5 bases at V and 10 bases at J, with 20 bases in the middle. Here the CDR3 DNA reads TGTGCCAGCAGCCCTAAGGTGGGGGATCGAGGAGCTTTCTTT. It translates to CASSPKVGDRGAFF.